Sequencing of this TCR beta chain was carried out in a study of T cells after yellow fever vaccination. Study as a whole: Fractions with few cells were prepared using SMART-Seq v4 Ultra Low Input.

This CDR3 region has 14 residues. V was pared by 7 bases and J by 4 bases, with 16 bases between. Germline V gene data show CDR1 as MNHNS and CDR2 as SASEGT. TCRdb itself ran the 5' RACE reads through MiXCR, one entry per CDR3 protein. The sample includes some 320,000 distinct CDR3 sequences, approximately 9% of them seen just once. General observations from the study: Although most clonotypes did not, a small share appeared in both CD4 and CD8 compartments. Most clones from primary vaccination resurfaced after the booster (around 95% CD4, 88% CD8).

In this sample, this clonotype turned up a few times. Its antigen is as yet unknown. The sample in question was PBMCs, obtained on the day of the first yellow fever vaccination. The TCR comes from a man younger than 30 who received the YFV17D yellow fever vaccine. The gene calls are TRBV6-1 and TRBJ1-2; D uncertain. The CDR3 DNA reads TGTGCCAGCAAAGGTCCGTCGATGGGCTATGGCTACACCTTC. It translates to CASKGPSMGYGYTF.